This TCR beta chain originates from a study of response to subunit inactivated influenza vaccine. Study-wide results and caveats: With each seasonal influenza vaccination, the authors suggested, few new T cells are recruited.

TCRdb redid the calling of the RT-PCR reads with MiXCR, one entry per CDR3 protein. The sample lists 600,000 to 700,000 distinct CDR3 sequences; 14% were seen once. V lost 4 bases to trimming and J lost 4 bases; unmatched junction nucleotides: 7. Germline-derived CDR1 and CDR2 are SGHTA and FQGNSA. The CDR3 contains 16 residues. Regarding this clonotype: Its antigen remains unknown.

The specimen comprised PBMCs from blood, sampled 14 to 15 days before vaccination. The receptor was isolated from a man aged 50 to 60 who received an inactivated influenza vaccine. The V call is TRBV7-2, the J call TRBJ2-7, with 13 bases matching TRBD2. Here the CDR3 DNA reads TGTGCCAGCAGCTCCACACGGACTAGCGGGAGTTACGAGCAGTACTTC. Translation: CASSSTRTSGSYEQYF.